The 27 T cell receptor beta chains presented below share a single source sample, sequenced in a study of cytomegalovirus exposure and HLA in healthy donors. A multiplex PCR was run with 60 Vbeta primers and 13 Jbeta primers. Assay: immunoSEQ multiplex PCR; the TCRdb copy retains only in-frame clones and omits some. The sample holds 150,000 to 200,000 clones, approximately 81% seen once. The sequencing sample was made of PBMCs. Source of these receptors: a female donor in good health and CMV-seronegative.

To note about this clone: This same CDR3 is encoded by further DNA sequences in the sample. V and J are TRBV4-1 and TRBJ1-4, with D perhaps matching TRBD1 (5 bases). The germline gives CDR1 MGHRA, CDR2 YSYEKL. V lost 3 bases and J lost 3, with 8 bases in between. The CDR3 length is 14 residues. The CDR3 bases are TGCGCCAGCAGCCAGGAAGGGGCTAATGAAAAACTGTTTTTT. It yields the protein CASSQEGANEKLFF.

On this clone: The missing conserved phenylalanine or tryptophan at the end of this CDR3 makes a read error likely. The DNA is omitted, as the CDR3 cannot be located on it reliably, and the CDR3 follows TCRdb's listing. This chain links TRBV7-2 with TRBJ1-2; TRBD1, the table's D call, lacks a check against the DNA. The CDR3 is made up of 12 amino acids, end residues included. CDR1 and CDR2 (germline): SGHTA, FQGNSA. The CDR3 protein is CASSLALGRISI.

The chain employs TRBV14 and TRBJ1-1; tentatively, D is TRBD1 (6 bases). Per germline, CDR1 SGHDN and CDR2 FVKESK. Trimming removed 4 bases from V and 4 bases from J, with 13 bases in between. The CDR3 contains 14 residues. The DNA for the CDR3 is TGTGCCAGCAGCCTTTGGAAAGGGGGCACTGAAGCTTTCTTT. As protein: CASSLWKGGTEAFF. The full variable domain, its missing parts supplied by reference TRBV14 and TRBJ1-1, is EAGVTQFPSHSVIEKGQTVTLRCDPISGHDNLYWYRRVMGKEIKFLLHFVKESKQDESGMPNNRFLAERTGGTYSTLKVQPAELEDSGVYFCASSLWKGGTEAFFGQGTRLTVV.

This clone was picked up one time. The CDR3 sequence: CASSLVGGDLTEAFF. The CDR3 coding sequence is TGTGCCAGCAGCTTAGTTGGGGGGGACCTCACTGAAGCTTTCTTT. This chain links TRBV7-2 with TRBJ1-1, with D maybe TRBD1 (5 bases). The length of the CDR3 is 15 residues. Germline CDR1 SGHTA, CDR2 FQGNSA. V was cut by 1 base and J by 4 bases, with 13 bases left in between.

This clone was detected only once. J is TRBJ2-3 and V is TRBV30, with 7 positions matching TRBD2. Germline assignment: CDR1 GTSNPN and CDR2 SVGIG (reference sequence). The trim removed 4 bases at V and 0 bases at J, leaving 4 bases unmatched. This CDR3 spans 14 amino acids. The CDR3 bases are TGTGCCTGGAAGGCTAGCGGTAGCACAGATACGCAGTATTTT. Its protein is CAWKASGSTDTQYF.

This sequence joins TRBV27 and TRBJ2-7; the D gene is possibly TRBD2 (5 bases). Germline V lookup: CDR1 MNHEY, CDR2 SMNVEV (reference sequence). This CDR3 spans 14 amino acids. Trimming removed 3 bases at V and 3 bases at J, with 12 bases between. The DNA for the CDR3 is TGTGCCAGCAGTTTCTTCGGGGTGGGCTACGAGCAGTACTTC. Translation gives CASSFFGVGYEQYF.

The CDR3 spells CSARRGPQETQYF. In nucleotides, the CDR3 is TGCAGCGCCCGAAGGGGCCCACAAGAGACCCAGTACTTC. The gene calls are TRBV29-1 and TRBJ2-5; possible D gene TRBD1, 5 bases. The CDR3 is made up of 13 amino acids. The germline gives CDR1 SQVTM, CDR2 ANQGSEA. V was trimmed by 7 bases and J by 2 bases, leaving 14 bases between them.

V is TRBV28 and J is TRBJ1-1; a possible D gene is TRBD1 (5 bases). CDR3 length: 14 residues. Trimming removed 6 bases at V and 10 bases at J, with 21 bases between. Germline assignment: CDR1 MDHEN and CDR2 SYDVKM. CDR3 in DNA: TGTGCCAGCAGGTCCCCCCGTCGGCCGGGGGGAGCTTTCTTT. Protein product: CASRSPRRPGGAFF.

This clone was seen a handful of times. The DNA of the CDR3 is TGCGCCAGCAGCCTAGGGACAGATCGAGGTCAGCCCCAGCATTTT. It specifies CASSLGTDRGQPQHF. The genes are TRBV5-1 and TRBJ1-5; TRBD1 matches 7 bases. Germline assignment: CDR1 SGHRS and CDR2 YFSETQ. This CDR3 spans 15 amino acids. Trimming at V came to 4 bases and at J to 6 bases, leaving 10 bases not matched to a gene.

The V gene is TRBV25-1, the J gene TRBJ1-1, with D possibly being TRBD1 (6 bases). Germline CDR1 and CDR2: MGHDK and SYGVNS. The CDR3 is 15 amino acids. Trimming cost V 1 base and J 3 bases, with 12 bases left between them. CDR3 DNA sequence: TGTGCCAGCAGTGAATCTGGGACACGCTACACTGAAGCTTTCTTT. Translating gives CASSESGTRYTEAFF.

The rearrangement joins TRBV5-5 to TRBJ2-7; TRBD2 agrees at 11 bases. CDR3 size: 15 residues. Per the germline V gene, CDR1 is SGHKS and CDR2 is YYEKEE (reference sequence). J lost 3 bases, V lost 2 bases, and 4 bases had no gene match. CDR3 DNA: TGTGCCAGCAGCTTCGTAGCGGGAGGGATCTACGAGCAGTACTTC. This gives the protein CASSFVAGGIYEQYF.

The chain has TRBV9 and TRBJ2-2; tentative D call: TRBD1 (6 bases). V lost 3 bases, J lost 4 bases, and 22 bases lay in between. Looked up from germline, CDR1 is SGDLS and CDR2 is YYNGEE. The CDR3 length is 18 residues. As DNA, the CDR3 is TGTGCCAGCAGCGGAAGAACTCAACAGGGTTCGGGCACCGGGGAGCTGTTTTTT. This encodes CASSGRTQQGSGTGELFF.

The table lists this clone with a few counts. The chain joins TRBV5-1 to TRBJ1-2; 9 bases are shared with TRBD1. With 4 bases clipped from V and 4 bases from J, the junction kept 14 bases outside the gene matches. CDR3 length: 17 amino acids. Germline CDR1 reads SGHRS; CDR2 reads YFSETQ. The CDR3 loop reads CASSLKGGTGYSYGYTF. The CDR3 DNA is TGCGCCAGCAGCCTAAAAGGGGGGACAGGGTATAGCTATGGCTACACCTTC.

The genes are TRBV10-1 and TRBJ2-1; 8 nucleotides align to TRBD2. The CDR3 is 18 amino acids. Germline values: CDR1 WNHNN, CDR2 SYGVQD (reference sequence). The ends lost 3 bases at V and 4 bases at J; junction bases unmatched: 14. This chain's CDR3 is CASSDMVGGGRRYNEQFF. CDR3 sequence (DNA): TGCGCCAGCAGTGATATGGTCGGGGGGGGACGGAGATACAATGAGCAGTTCTTC.

This clone showed up just a few times. The V and J genes are TRBV19 and TRBJ2-2; 8 bases fit TRBD2. The trim removed 3 bases at V and 6 bases at J, leaving 6 bases unmatched. The CDR3 has 15 residues. Per the germline V gene, CDR1 is LNHDA and CDR2 is SQIVND (reference sequence). CDR3 coding DNA: TGTGCCAGTAGTATCTCGGGAGGGATGGCCGGGGAGCTGTTTTTT. This translates into CASSISGGMAGELFF.

The V and J genes are TRBV28 and TRBJ1-4, with 9 bases aligning to TRBD1. From germline, CDR1 is MDHEN and CDR2 SYDVKM. This CDR3 comprises 13 residues. Trimming at V came to 6 bases and at J to 8 bases, leaving 4 bases not matched to a gene. CDR3 residues: CASRGDRVEKLFF. The CDR3 DNA sequence: TGTGCCAGCAGGGGGGACAGGGTGGAAAAACTGTTTTTT.

In this sample, this clone turned up a few times. The sample carries other DNA sequences with the same CDR3. The chain joins TRBV5-4 to TRBJ1-5, with unresolved D. There are 13 residues in the CDR3. Germline CDR1 and CDR2: SGHNT and YYREEE (reference sequence). V dropped 0 bases and J dropped 5 bases, with 6 bases sitting between them. The chain's CDR3 is CASSLGGDQPQHF. The CDR3 DNA follows: TGTGCCAGCAGCTTGGGAGGAGATCAGCCCCAGCATTTT.

The chain combines TRBV7-2 with TRBJ2-7; 9 bases align to TRBD2. After removal of 5 bases from V and 1 base from J, the junction contained 3 bases not matched to a gene. Germline-derived CDR1 and CDR2 are SGHTA and FQGNSA. CDR3 length equals 14 residues. CDR3 in amino acids: CASSRAGGSYEQYF. Here the CDR3 DNA reads TGTGCCAGCAGCCGAGCGGGAGGATCCTACGAGCAGTACTTC.

This clone was counted only a few times. The gene calls are TRBV4-3 and TRBJ1-1; 7 bases match TRBD1. The CDR3 has 15 residues. Unmatched junction bases numbered 6, after V lost 4 bases and J lost 1 base. Germline loops: CDR1 LGHNA, CDR2 YSLEER. CDR3 DNA: TGCGCCAGCAGCCTACGGACAGGCCCGAACACTGAAGCTTTCTTT. Translating gives CASSLRTGPNTEAFF.

This chain links TRBV18 with TRBJ2-5; the D call may be TRBD1 or TRBD2 (5 bases each). Near its end, the DNA agrees better with TRBJ2-7, so the J call may be wrong. From germline, CDR1 is KGHSH and CDR2 LQKENI. CDR3 length equals 12 residues. The CDR3 loop reads CASSPGGYEQYF. The CDR3 DNA follows: TGTGCCAGCTCACCAGGGGGCTACGAGCAGTACTTC.

The chain employs TRBV12-5 and TRBJ2-1; possibly TRBD2 for D (5 bases). V dropped 1 base and J dropped 8 bases, with 9 bases sitting between them. This CDR3 contains 13 residues. The germline V gene has CDR1 LGHNT and CDR2 FRNRAP. The CDR3 sequence: CASGLGEGYEQFF. DNA for the CDR3: TGTGCTAGTGGTTTGGGAGAGGGTTATGAGCAGTTCTTC.

The gene calls are TRBV28 and TRBJ1-2, with 9 bases matching TRBD1. Germline assignment: CDR1 MDHEN and CDR2 SYDVKM. Trimming at V came to 5 bases and at J to 3 bases, leaving 16 bases not matched to a gene. The CDR3 is made up of 18 amino acids. The CDR3, as DNA: TGTGCCAGCAGTCCAACGACCAAAGGACAGGGGCCCTACTATGGCTACACCTTC. Translated: CASSPTTKGQGPYYGYTF.

This clone occurred once. The rearrangement joins TRBV4-3 to TRBJ2-7; maybe TRBD1 (5 bases). CDR3 length equals 15 residues. V lost 2 bases to trimming and J lost 1 base, with 12 bases between them. Germline assignment: CDR1 LGHNA and CDR2 YSLEER. The CDR3 DNA is TGCGCCAGCAGCCAAACCTATGACAGTTCCTACGAGCAGTACTTC. Protein sequence: CASSQTYDSSYEQYF.

V and J are TRBV9 and TRBJ1-2, with 7 bases that match TRBD1. Germline assignment: CDR1 SGDLS and CDR2 YYNGEE. Trimming at V came to 4 bases and at J to 7 bases, leaving 16 bases not matched to a gene. This CDR3 has 16 residues. The CDR3 sequence is CASSPSQGGAEGGYTF. CDR3 sequence (DNA): TGTGCCAGCAGCCCCTCTCAAGGGGGCGCCGAGGGTGGCTACACCTTC.

This clone has just one count. The chain employs TRBV18 and TRBJ1-1, with 8 bases matching TRBD1. This CDR3 contains 15 residues. Trimming at V came to 2 bases and at J to 4 bases, leaving 6 bases not matched to a gene. From germline, CDR1 is KGHSH and CDR2 LQKENI. The DNA for the CDR3 is TGTGCCAGCTCACCAGGACAGGGTGCGTTCACTGAAGCTTTCTTT. Translating it yields CASSPGQGAFTEAFF.

This chain links TRBV2 with TRBJ1-5; 11 bases line up with TRBD1. The CDR3 runs 14 residues. The ends lost 8 bases at V and 0 bases at J; junction bases unmatched: 0. Germline V gives CDR1 SNHLY, CDR2 FYNNEI. The CDR3 coding sequence is TGTGCCAGCGGGACAGGGGGTAGCAATCAGCCCCAGCATTTT. This translates into CASGTGGSNQPQHF.

The gene calls are TRBV7-6 and TRBJ2-3, with D maybe TRBD2 (5 bases). Between the trimmed V and J ends, which lost 2 bases and 0 bases, there was a span of 9 bases. Germline CDR1 SGHVS, CDR2 FNYEAQ. This CDR3 spans 15 amino acids. The chain's CDR3 is CASSLLTGSTDTQYF. The CDR3 DNA sequence: TGTGCCAGCAGCTTATTAACGGGGAGCACAGATACGCAGTATTTT.